The 20 T cell receptor beta chains listed next were all sequenced from one sample in a study of blood T cell repertoires in COVID-19. Using immunoSEQ multiplex PCR, the repertoire was profiled, and TCRdb retains in-frame clones only, with some absent. There are 150,000 or so clones in the sample; 80% to 90% occur only once, and around 8% lies in the top ten. The specimen sequenced was peripheral blood. The receptors derive from a woman aged 60 to 75 with COVID-19, enrolled during active disease.

This chain uses TRBV27 with TRBJ1-2; 8 bases match TRBD1. The V and J ends lost 4 bases and 4 bases, in that order; junction bases with no gene match: 8. CDR3 size: 15 residues. Per germline, CDR1 MNHEY and CDR2 SMNVEV (reference sequence). CDR3 loop: CASSSTLTGGYGYTF. The DNA of the CDR3 is TGTGCCAGCAGTTCCACCCTAACAGGGGGCTATGGCTACACCTTC.

The chain recombines TRBV18 with TRBJ2-7, with a possible D match to TRBD1 (6 bases). Germline V gene sequence: CDR1 KGHSH, CDR2 LQKENI. There are 14 residues in the CDR3. Trimming removed 10 bases from V and 3 bases from J, with 19 bases in between. The CDR3 loop is CATSPSGQNYEQYF. CDR3 nucleotide sequence: TGTGCCACCTCCCCGTCGGGACAAAACTACGAGCAGTACTTC.

Turning to this clone: The junction does not match germline at one end; this may be a read error. The chain employs TRBV5-6 and TRBJ2-5, with TRBD2 identical over 7 bases. The CDR3 is 12 amino acids. From germline, CDR1 is SGHDT and CDR2 YYEEEE. This CDR3 is CASSFSGTPRNF. The CDR3 nucleotides are TGTGCCAGCAGCTTCAGCGGGACTCCCCGGAACTTC.

The chain employs TRBV6-6 and TRBJ1-2, with TRBD1 matching over 8 bases. The trim removed 4 bases at V and 5 bases at J, leaving 9 bases unmatched. Looked up from germline, CDR1 is MNHNY and CDR2 is SVGAGI (reference sequence). The CDR3 loop spans 15 amino acids. The CDR3 DNA reads TGTGCCAGCAGTTTCGACAGGGGACTCTCTTATGGCTACACCTTC. Translation gives CASSFDRGLSYGYTF.

The V call is TRBV3-1 (or the pseudogene TRBV3-2), the J call TRBJ2-1, with 7 bases identical to TRBD2. Looked up from germline, CDR1 is LGHDT and CDR2 is YNNKEL (reference sequence). Unmatched junction bases numbered 9, after V lost 1 base and J lost 9 bases. The CDR3 is 15 residues long. The CDR3 DNA reads as TGTGCCAGCAGCCAAGTCCGCGGGGGAGGAGGTGAGCAGTTCTTC. Translation: CASSQVRGGGGEQFF.

The chain recombines TRBV6-1 with TRBJ2-5; the D gene is possibly TRBD1 (7 bases). CDR1 and CDR2 from the germline V gene are MNHNS and SASEGT. The V end was cut by 2 bases, the J end by 5 bases, with 24 bases between. The CDR3 has 18 amino acids. The CDR3 DNA reads as TGTGCCAGCAGTGAAATCGGAATTTCGGCAGGGGGGATTGAGACCCAGTACTTC. This sequence encodes CASSEIGISAGGIETQYF.

V and J are TRBV9 and TRBJ1-2; TRBD1 matches 7 bases. This CDR3 is 16 amino acids long. Trimming took 4 bases from V and 6 from J; bases not matched to a gene: 15. Germline lookup yields CDR1 SGDLS and CDR2 YYNGEE. CDR3: CASSSRDRDPLNGYTF. CDR3 coding DNA: TGTGCCAGCAGCTCCCGCGACAGGGACCCCCTCAATGGCTACACCTTC.

J is TRBJ2-1 and V is TRBV7-8; TRBD1 aligns across 8 bases. This CDR3 has 19 amino acids. Germline lookup yields CDR1 SGHVS and CDR2 FQNEAQ. Trimming at V came to 5 bases and at J to 6 bases, leaving 21 bases not matched to a gene. The CDR3 sequence: CASSPRVKVSGGQSNEQFF. In nucleotides, the CDR3 is TGTGCCAGCAGCCCAAGAGTTAAGGTTTCAGGGGGCCAGTCCAATGAGCAGTTCTTC.

The J gene is TRBJ2-7, the V gene TRBV27, with 13 bases matching TRBD2. Germline lookup yields CDR1 MNHEY and CDR2 SMNVEV (reference sequence). Trimming took 6 bases from V and 6 from J; bases not matched to a gene: 8. This CDR3 region has 15 residues. The CDR3 protein is CASRTGTSGVGEQYF. The CDR3 coding sequence is TGTGCCAGCAGGACAGGGACTAGCGGGGTCGGCGAGCAGTACTTC.

The J gene is TRBJ2-1, the V gene TRBV24-1, with 8 bases matching TRBD1. J was trimmed by 1 base and V by 4 bases; bases with no gene match: 5. This CDR3 region has 16 residues. CDR1 is KGHDR and CDR2 is SFDVKD in the germline V gene. CDR3 nucleotides: TGTGCCACCAGTGAGGGACAGGCCGAATCCTACAATGAGCAGTTCTTC. Its protein is CATSEGQAESYNEQFF.

The V gene is TRBV15, the J gene TRBJ1-1, with TRBD1 matching over 8 bases. This CDR3 is built from 13 residues. The V gene end was trimmed by 0 bases and the J gene end by 8 bases; junction bases not matched to a gene: 2. Germline loops: CDR1 LNHNV, CDR2 YYDKDF (reference sequence). This CDR3 is CATSRERTGEAFF. The CDR3 DNA follows: TGTGCCACCAGCAGAGAAAGGACAGGGGAAGCTTTCTTT.

The chain links TRBV7-8 to TRBJ2-4; TRBD1 matches 7 bases. Germline lookup yields CDR1 SGHVS and CDR2 FQNEAQ. This CDR3 spans 14 amino acids. The V gene end was trimmed by 5 bases and the J gene end by 2 bases; junction bases not matched to a gene: 3. CDR3 sequence (DNA): TGTGCCAGCAGCCCCAGGGGGTCCAAAAACATTCAGTACTTC. Its translation is CASSPRGSKNIQYF.

The chain combines TRBV29-1 with TRBJ2-3; D call uncertain. CDR1 and CDR2 from the germline V gene are SQVTM and ANQGSEA. V was trimmed by 3 bases and J by 4 bases, leaving 11 bases between them. The CDR3 is 13 residues long. CDR3 sequence: CSVEWRFSDTQYF. CDR3 DNA sequence: TGCAGCGTTGAGTGGCGGTTTTCAGATACGCAGTATTTT.

This chain joins TRBV10-3 and TRBJ1-1; D remains unclear. The CDR3 spans 13 residues. Trimming took 3 bases from V and 1 from J, leaving 6 bases between them. Germline CDR1 reads ENHRY; CDR2 reads SYGVKD. The CDR3 region has the DNA TGTGCCATCAGTGAATTACAGAACACTGAAGCTTTCTTT. Translating it yields CAISELQNTEAFF.

The rearrangement joins TRBV20-1 to TRBJ2-3; D is unresolved. The CDR3 runs to 11 residues. V lost 5 bases, J lost 0 bases, and 3 bases lay in between. From germline, CDR1 is DFQATT and CDR2 SNEGSKA (reference sequence). The CDR3 DNA reads as TGCAGTGCTCCGAGCACAGATACGCAGTATTTT. Protein: CSAPSTDTQYF.

The chain is built from TRBV29-1 and TRBJ1-1; D is uncertain. V lost 6 bases, J lost 1 base, and 15 bases lay in between. CDR1 is SQVTM and CDR2 is ANQGSEA in the germline V gene. CDR3 length equals 14 residues. In nucleotides, the CDR3 is TGCAGCGTGTCAGATAGTTCAGGGAACACTGAAGCTTTCTTT. Its protein product is CSVSDSSGNTEAFF.

This clone showed up just a few times. The chain carries TRBV18 and TRBJ1-3; the match to TRBD1 covers 8 bases. CDR1 KGHSH and CDR2 LQKENI come from the germline V gene. The CDR3 length is 14 residues. V dropped 3 bases and J dropped 11; count of bases not matched to a gene: 9. DNA for the CDR3: TGTGCCAGCTCACCCCAGGACAGGGCTCCGGCCATATATTTT. Amino acid sequence: CASSPQDRAPAIYF.

The rearrangement uses TRBV7-9 and TRBJ2-1, with D hard to call. The germline CDR1 and CDR2 sequences are SEHNR and FQNEAQ (reference sequence). V was clipped by 2 bases and J by 0 bases, with 14 bases between them. This CDR3 contains 17 residues. The CDR3 sequence: CASSLLRGLSSYNEQFF. In nucleotides, the CDR3 is TGTGCCAGCAGCTTATTGAGAGGTCTAAGCTCCTACAATGAGCAGTTCTTC.

The CDR3 DNA is TGTGCCAGCAGCGACGGGACAGCAGATAGCAATCAGCCCCAGCATTTT. This codes for CASSDGTADSNQPQHF. This chain links TRBV5-5 with TRBJ1-5; the match to TRBD1 covers 7 bases. This CDR3 is built from 16 residues. V shed 4 bases and J 0 bases; nucleotides not matched to a gene: 7. CDR1 and CDR2 from the germline V gene are SGHKS and YYEKEE (reference sequence).

J is TRBJ2-7 and V is TRBV18, with a weak D call TRBD2 (5 bases). Germline values: CDR1 KGHSH, CDR2 LQKENI. This CDR3 has 14 amino acids. The ends were cut back, 4 bases at V and 7 bases at J, with 17 bases in the middle. This CDR3 reads CASSQSMTGWEQYF. As DNA, the CDR3 is TGTGCCAGCTCACAGAGTATGACGGGGTGGGAGCAGTACTTC.